The rows below give T cell receptor beta chains drawn from one sample of a study of blood T cell repertoires in COVID-19. The protocol was immunoSEQ multiplex PCR, while the TCRdb copy is restricted to in-frame clones and leaves out a portion. This sample has 250,000 to 400,000 clones, with around nine tenths found just once. Sequenced: peripheral blood. The source of these receptors is a man between 45 and 60 years old with active or convalescent COVID-19. The CDR3 runs from the conserved cysteine through the conserved F or W. D genes are given only for firm matches. Rows give clone size only sometimes, using once, few, many, or a class for an expanded clone.

TRBJ2-3 14 . TRBV19 . TGTGCCAGTACCTCCTCCCCGCGGGGAGATACGCAGTATTTT CASTSSPRGDTQYF
TRBJ2-2 14 TRBD2 TRBV2 few TGTGCCAGCGACTTCCGGGGGGACACCGGGGAGCTGTTTTTT CASDFRGDTGELFF
TRBJ1-2 15 TRBD1 TRBV18 . TGTGCCAGCTCACCACCGCAGGGGGCGTACCATGGCTACACCTTC CASSPPQGAYHGYTF
TRBJ2-5 12 . TRBV29-1 . TGCAGCGTTGTTCCTAGTGGCGAGACCCAGTACTTC CSVVPSGETQYF
TRBJ1-5 15 TRBD1 TRBV19 . TGTGCCAGTAGCAGGGACAGGGGTAGCAATCAGCCCCAGCATTTT CASSRDRGSNQPQHF
TRBJ1-2 14 . TRBV6-5 . TGTGCCAGCAGTTACTCAGCGGGAGACTATGGCTACACCTTC CASSYSAGDYGYTF
TRBJ1-2 17 TRBD1 TRBV6-2/TRBV6-3 . TGTGCCAGCAGCCGCTCCGGGACAGGGGGCGCGAACTATGGCTACACCTTC CASSRSGTGGANYGYTF
TRBJ2-1 12 . TRBV5-6 . TGTGCCAGCAGCTTGCTAGTTCGCGAGCAGTTCTTC CASSLLVREQFF
TRBJ1-4 15 . TRBV6-6 . TGTGCCAGCAGCCCGGGGGGGCAGGGACGTGAAAAACTGTTTTTT CASSPGGQGREKLFF
TRBJ2-7 19 TRBD2 TRBV5-1 . TGCGCCAGCAGCTTGGGACTAGCGGGAGTTTACATTGGTAACTACGAGCAGTACTTC CASSLGLAGVYIGNYEQYF
TRBJ1-3 15 . TRBV6-5 . TGTGCCAGTTCCTCCAGGGTCGTCTCTGGAAACACCATATATTTT CASSSRVVSGNTIYF
TRBJ2-4 13 . TRBV4-3 . TGCGCCAGCAGCCAAGATGCAAGCCTGCCACGGTACTTC CASSQDASLPRYF